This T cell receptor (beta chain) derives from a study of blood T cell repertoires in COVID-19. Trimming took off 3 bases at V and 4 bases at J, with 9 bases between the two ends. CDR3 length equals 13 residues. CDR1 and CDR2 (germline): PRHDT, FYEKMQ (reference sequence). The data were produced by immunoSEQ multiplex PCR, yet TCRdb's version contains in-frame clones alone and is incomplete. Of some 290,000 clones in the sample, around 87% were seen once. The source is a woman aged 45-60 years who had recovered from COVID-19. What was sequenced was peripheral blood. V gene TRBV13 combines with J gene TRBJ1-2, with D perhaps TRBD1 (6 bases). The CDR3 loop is CASSFGQIYGYTF. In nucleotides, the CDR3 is TGTGCCAGCAGCTTTGGACAGATCTATGGCTACACCTTC.